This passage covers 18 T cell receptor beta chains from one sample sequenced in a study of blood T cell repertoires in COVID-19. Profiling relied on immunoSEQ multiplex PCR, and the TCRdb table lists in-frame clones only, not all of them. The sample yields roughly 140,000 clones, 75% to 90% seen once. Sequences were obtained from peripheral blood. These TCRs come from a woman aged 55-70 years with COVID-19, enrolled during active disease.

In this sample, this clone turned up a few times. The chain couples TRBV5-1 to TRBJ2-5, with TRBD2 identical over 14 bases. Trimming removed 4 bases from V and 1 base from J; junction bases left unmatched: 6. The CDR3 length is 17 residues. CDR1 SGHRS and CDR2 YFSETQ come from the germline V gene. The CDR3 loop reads CASSAGLAGGSQETQYF. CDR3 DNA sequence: TGCGCCAGCAGCGCCGGACTAGCGGGGGGCTCCCAAGAGACCCAGTACTTC.

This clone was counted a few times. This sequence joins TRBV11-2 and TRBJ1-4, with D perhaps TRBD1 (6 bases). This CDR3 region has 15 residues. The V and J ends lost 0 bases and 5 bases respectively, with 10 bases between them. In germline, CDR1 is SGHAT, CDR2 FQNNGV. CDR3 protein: CASSLEGQGNEKLFF. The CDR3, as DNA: TGTGCCAGCAGCTTAGAAGGGCAGGGGAATGAAAAACTGTTTTTT.

This CDR3 reads CAIRAGTGGPYEQYF. CDR3 bases: TGTGCCATCAGGGCCGGGACAGGGGGGCCCTACGAGCAGTACTTC. This chain joins TRBV10-3 and TRBJ2-7; 11 bases are a match to TRBD1. V lost 6 bases, J lost 2 bases, and 6 bases stayed unmatched. The CDR3 extends over 15 amino acids. The germline CDR1 and CDR2 sequences are ENHRY and SYGVKD.

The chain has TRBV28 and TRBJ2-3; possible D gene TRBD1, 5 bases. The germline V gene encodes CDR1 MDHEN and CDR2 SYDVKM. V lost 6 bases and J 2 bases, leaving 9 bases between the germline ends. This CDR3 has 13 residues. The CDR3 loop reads CASRDINTDTQYF. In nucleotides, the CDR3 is TGTGCCAGCAGGGACATAAACACAGATACGCAGTATTTT.

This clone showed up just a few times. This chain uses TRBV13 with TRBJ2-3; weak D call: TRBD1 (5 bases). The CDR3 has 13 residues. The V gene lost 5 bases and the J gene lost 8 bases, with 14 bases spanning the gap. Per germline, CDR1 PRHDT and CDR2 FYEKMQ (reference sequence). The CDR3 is CASSQEQGTTQYF. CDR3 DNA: TGTGCCAGCAGCCAGGAGCAGGGAACTACGCAGTATTTT.

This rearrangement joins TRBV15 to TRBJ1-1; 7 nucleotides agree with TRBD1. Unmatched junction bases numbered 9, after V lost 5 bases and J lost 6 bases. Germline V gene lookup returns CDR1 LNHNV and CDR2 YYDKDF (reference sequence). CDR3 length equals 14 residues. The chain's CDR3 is CATSPLSTGAEAFF. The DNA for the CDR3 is TGTGCCACCAGCCCACTATCTACAGGGGCTGAAGCTTTCTTT.

The CDR3 DNA reads as TGTGCCAGCAGTTACACGGCGGGGGGGCTGGAGACCCAGTACTTC. Amino acids: CASSYTAGGLETQYF. The chain has TRBV6-2 or TRBV6-3 and TRBJ2-5; 9 bases align to TRBD2. Per germline, CDR1 MNHEY and CDR2 SVGEGT. The V segment lost 2 bases and the J segment 5 bases; nucleotides outside the gene matches: 6. CDR3 size: 15 residues.

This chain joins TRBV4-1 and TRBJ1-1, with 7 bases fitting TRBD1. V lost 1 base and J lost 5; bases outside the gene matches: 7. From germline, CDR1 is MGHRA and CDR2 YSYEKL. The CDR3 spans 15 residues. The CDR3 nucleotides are TGCGCCAGCAGCCAAGCGACGAGGGGGCGGACTGAAGCTTTCTTT. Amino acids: CASSQATRGRTEAFF.

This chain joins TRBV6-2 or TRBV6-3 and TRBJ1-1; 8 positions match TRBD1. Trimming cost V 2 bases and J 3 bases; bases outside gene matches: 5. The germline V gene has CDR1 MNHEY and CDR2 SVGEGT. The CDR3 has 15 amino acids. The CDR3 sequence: CASSYETGGYTEAFF. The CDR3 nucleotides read TGTGCCAGCAGTTACGAAACAGGGGGATACACTGAAGCTTTCTTT.

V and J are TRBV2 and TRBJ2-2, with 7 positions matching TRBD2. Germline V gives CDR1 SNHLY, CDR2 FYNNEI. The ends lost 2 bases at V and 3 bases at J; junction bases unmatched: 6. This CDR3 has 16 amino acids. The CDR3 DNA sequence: TGTGCCAGCAGTGAACGGGGGGTTGTGGACACCGGGGAGCTGTTTTTT. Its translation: CASSERGVVDTGELFF.

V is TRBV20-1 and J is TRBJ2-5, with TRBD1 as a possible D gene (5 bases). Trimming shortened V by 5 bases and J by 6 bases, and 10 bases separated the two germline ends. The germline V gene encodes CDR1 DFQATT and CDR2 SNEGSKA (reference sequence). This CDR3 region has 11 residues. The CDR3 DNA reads TGCAGTGCTCCTTGGGGCCAGACCCAGTACTTC. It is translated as CSAPWGQTQYF.

CDR3 nucleotides: TGTGCCAGCAGCTTACTGGGCGGGGATGAGCAGTTCTTC. Amino acid sequence: CASSLLGGDEQFF. The rearrangement links TRBV7-9 to TRBJ2-1; possible D gene TRBD2, 6 bases. CDR3 length: 13 residues. Trimming took off 2 bases at V and 8 bases at J, with 10 bases between the two ends. Germline values: CDR1 SEHNR, CDR2 FQNEAQ (reference sequence).

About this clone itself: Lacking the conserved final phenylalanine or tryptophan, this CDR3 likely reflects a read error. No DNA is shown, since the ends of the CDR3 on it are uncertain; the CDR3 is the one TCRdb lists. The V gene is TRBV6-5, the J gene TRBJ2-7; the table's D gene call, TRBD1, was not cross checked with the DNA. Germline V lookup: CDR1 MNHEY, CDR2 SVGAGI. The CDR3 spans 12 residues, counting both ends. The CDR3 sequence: CASNTVGTPGHL.

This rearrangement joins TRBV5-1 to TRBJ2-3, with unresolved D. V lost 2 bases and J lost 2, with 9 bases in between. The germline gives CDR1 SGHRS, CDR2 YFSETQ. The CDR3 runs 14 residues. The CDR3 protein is CASSLGGITDTQYF. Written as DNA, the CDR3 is TGCGCCAGCAGCTTAGGCGGAATCACAGATACGCAGTATTTT.

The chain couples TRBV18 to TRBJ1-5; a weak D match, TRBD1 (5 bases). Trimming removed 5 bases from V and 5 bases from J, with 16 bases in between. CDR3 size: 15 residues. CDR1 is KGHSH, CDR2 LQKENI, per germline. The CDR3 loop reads CASSSGAGSDQPQHF. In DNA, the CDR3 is TGTGCCAGCTCAAGTGGGGCAGGATCCGATCAGCCCCAGCATTTT.

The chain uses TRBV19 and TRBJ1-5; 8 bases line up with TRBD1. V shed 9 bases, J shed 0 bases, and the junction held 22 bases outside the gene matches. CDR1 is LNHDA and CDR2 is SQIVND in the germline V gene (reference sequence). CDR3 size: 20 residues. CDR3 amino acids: CASQDRAHYAPTFSNQPQHF. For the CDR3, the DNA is TGTGCCAGCCAGGACAGGGCTCATTATGCCCCTACATTTAGCAATCAGCCCCAGCATTTT.

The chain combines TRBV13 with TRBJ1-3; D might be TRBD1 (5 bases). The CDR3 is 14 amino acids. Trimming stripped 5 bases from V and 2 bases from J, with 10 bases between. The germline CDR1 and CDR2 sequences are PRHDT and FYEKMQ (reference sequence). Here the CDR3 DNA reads TGTGCCAGCAGCCCGGGGGGGGCTGGAAACACCATATATTTT. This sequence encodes CASSPGGAGNTIYF.

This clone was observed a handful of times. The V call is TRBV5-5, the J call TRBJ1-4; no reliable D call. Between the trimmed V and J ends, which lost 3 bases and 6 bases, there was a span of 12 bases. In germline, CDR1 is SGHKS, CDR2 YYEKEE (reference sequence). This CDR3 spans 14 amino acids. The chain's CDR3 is CASSSDGGDEKLFF. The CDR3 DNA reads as TGTGCCAGCAGCTCGGACGGAGGTGATGAAAAACTGTTTTTT.